The next 10 T cell receptor beta chains were all read from a single sample in a study of shared clonotypes between healthy human individuals. TCRdb keeps only in-frame clones here, not all; method: immunoSEQ multiplex PCR. Altogether about 490,000 clones are present, around 85% being singletons, with the ten largest covering about an eighth. Sequencing was done on a sample of PBMCs. Source of these receptors: a woman aged 40 to 50 in good health. Some clones in this sample may be carry-over from other donors' samples.

The J gene is TRBJ2-3, the V gene TRBV10-3; TRBD2 agrees at 16 bases. Trimming at V came to 4 bases and at J to 6 bases, leaving 7 bases not matched to a gene. Germline V gives CDR1 ENHRY, CDR2 SYGVKD. CDR3 size: 17 residues. CDR3 residues: CAISAGLAGGGRDTQYF. The CDR3 nucleotides are TGTGCCATCAGTGCGGGACTAGCGGGAGGGGGTCGCGATACGCAGTATTTT.

The V and J genes are TRBV11-2 and TRBJ2-2; 10 nucleotides match TRBD2. The V gene's germline CDR1 is SGHAT and CDR2 FQNNGV. There are 16 residues in the CDR3. V lost 2 bases to trimming and J lost 4 bases; unmatched junction nucleotides: 4. Here the CDR3 DNA reads TGTGCCAGCAGCTTACTAGCGGGAGAGGCCACCGGGGAGCTGTTTTTT. Protein: CASSLLAGEATGELFF.

The chain couples TRBV6-1 to TRBJ2-7; 9 bases map to TRBD2. The CDR3 is made up of 13 amino acids. V shed 8 bases and J 4 bases; nucleotides not matched to a gene: 6. Per germline, CDR1 MNHNS and CDR2 SASEGT. The DNA of the CDR3 is TGTGCCAGCCAGCGGGGGGCTGTGTACGAGCAGTACTTC. It is translated as CASQRGAVYEQYF.

This chain connects TRBV12-5 to TRBJ2-5; D could derive from TRBD1 or TRBD2 (5 bases each). Germline lookup yields CDR1 LGHNT and CDR2 FRNRAP. This CDR3 has 16 amino acids. The V and J ends lost 1 base and 7 bases respectively, with 19 bases between them. CDR3 amino acids: CASGLAPRSGPGTQYF. CDR3 in DNA: TGTGCTAGTGGTTTGGCCCCCCGCTCGGGGCCTGGGACCCAGTACTTC.

The V and J genes are TRBV6-6 and TRBJ2-3; D remains unclear. The CDR3 has 13 amino acids. Trimming removed 6 bases at V and 9 bases at J, with 16 bases between. Germline V lookup: CDR1 MNHNY, CDR2 SVGAGI (reference sequence). CDR3 sequence (DNA): TGTGCCAGCAGAAACCGGGCCCCTTCCACGCAGTATTTT. Amino acid sequence: CASRNRAPSTQYF.

The chain employs TRBV19 and TRBJ1-4; 9 nucleotides line up with TRBD1. There are 16 residues in the CDR3. Germline lookup yields CDR1 LNHDA and CDR2 SQIVND (reference sequence). With 7 bases clipped from V and 8 bases from J, the junction kept 14 bases outside the gene matches. The CDR3 here is CASTFGGQGPQEKLFF. The CDR3 bases are TGTGCCAGTACTTTTGGGGGACAGGGTCCCCAAGAAAAACTGTTTTTT.

This clone was counted a single time. With a far larger clone one base away, a read error is the likely cause. The rearrangement uses TRBV5-1 and TRBJ2-7; D is possibly TRBD1 (6 bases). Between the trimmed V and J ends, which lost 2 bases and 3 bases, there was a span of 15 bases. Germline V lookup: CDR1 SGHRS, CDR2 YFSETQ. The CDR3 covers 15 residues. CDR3 nucleotide sequence: TGCGCCAGCAGCTTTCGGTTCGGGACACTCTACGAGCAGTACTTC. This codes for CASSFRFGTLYEQYF. The full variable domain, rest sourced from reference TRBV5-1 and TRBJ2-7, is KAGVTQTPRYLIKTRGQQVTLSCSPISGHRSVSWYQQTPGQGLQFLFEYFSETQRNKGNFPGRFSGRQFSNSRSEMNVSTLELGDSALYLCASSFRFGTLYEQYFGPGTRLTVT.

Only a few counts were recorded for this clone. The rearrangement uses TRBV19 and TRBJ1-2; D unresolved. The CDR3 totals 12 residues. Per the germline V gene, CDR1 is LNHDA and CDR2 is SQIVND (reference sequence). Deletions cut 5 bases from V and 5 bases from J, with 9 bases between. CDR3 nucleotides: TGTGCCAGTAGTGTGGGTCCTTATGGCTACACCTTC. Translated, it gives CASSVGPYGYTF.

A remark on this clone: A far larger clone lies a single base away; this is likely a read error. The sample has other DNA sequences that encode this CDR3 too. The V gene is TRBV7-2, the J gene TRBJ1-3; D is uncertain. The CDR3 loop spans 15 amino acids. Germline-derived CDR1 and CDR2 are SGHTA and FQGNSA. The CDR3 reads CASSVDSRTGNTIYF. CDR3 coding DNA: TGTGCAAGCAGCGTCGACTCTCGGACTGGAAACACCATATATTTT.

The chain employs TRBV19 and TRBJ1-1; tentatively, D is TRBD1 (5 bases). Trimming left V 1 base short and J 7 bases short, with 13 bases between. The CDR3 is made up of 14 amino acids. Germline CDR1 reads LNHDA; CDR2 reads SQIVND (reference sequence). In DNA, the CDR3 is TGTGCCAGTAGTATAGCCGGACAAGGAAATGAAGCTTTCTTT. It encodes CASSIAGQGNEAFF.